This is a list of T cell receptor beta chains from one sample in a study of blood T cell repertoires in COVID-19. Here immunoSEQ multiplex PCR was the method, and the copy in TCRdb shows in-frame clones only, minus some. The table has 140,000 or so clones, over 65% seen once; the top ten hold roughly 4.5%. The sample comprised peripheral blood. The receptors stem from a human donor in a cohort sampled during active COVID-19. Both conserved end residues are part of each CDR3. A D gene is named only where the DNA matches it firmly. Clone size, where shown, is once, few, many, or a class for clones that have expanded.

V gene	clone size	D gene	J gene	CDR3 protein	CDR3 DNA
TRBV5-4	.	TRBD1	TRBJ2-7	CASSLDRGDKEQYF	TGTGCCAGCAGCCTAGACAGGGGGGACAAAGAGCAGTACTTC
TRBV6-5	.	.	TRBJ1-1	CASSNGHPVSEAFF	TGTGCCAGCAGCAATGGACACCCAGTATCTGAAGCTTTCTTT
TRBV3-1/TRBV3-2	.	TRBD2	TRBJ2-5	CASKGTSGSRVKETQYF	TGTGCCAGCAAGGGGACTAGCGGGAGTCGGGTTAAGGAGACCCAGTACTTC
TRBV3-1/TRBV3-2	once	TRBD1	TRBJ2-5	CASSQDRDRGGTQYF	TGTGCCAGCAGCCAAGATCGCGACAGGGGGGGGACCCAGTACTTC
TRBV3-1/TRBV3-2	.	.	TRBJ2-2	CASSQRAGDPGELFF	TGTGCCAGCAGCCAAAGAGCCGGGGATCCGGGGGAGCTGTTTTTT
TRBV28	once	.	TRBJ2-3	CASSHQKSSTDTQYF	TGTGCCAGCAGCCACCAGAAATCTAGCACAGATACGCAGTATTTT
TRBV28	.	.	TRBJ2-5	CASSPGVQETQYF	TGTGCCAGCTCACCGGGGGTCCAAGAGACCCAGTACTTC
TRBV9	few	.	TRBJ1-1	CASSVRQEETEAFF	TGTGCCAGCAGCGTGAGGCAGGAGGAGACTGAAGCTTTCTTT
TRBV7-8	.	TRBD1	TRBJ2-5	CASSGTGYGETQYF	TGTGCCAGCAGCGGGACAGGGTACGGAGAGACCCAGTACTTC
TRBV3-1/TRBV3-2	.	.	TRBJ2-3	CASSPGQGATDTQYF	TGTGCCAGCAGCCCCGGCCAGGGTGCCACAGATACGCAGTATTTT